Presented here are 20 T cell receptor beta chains from one specimen sequenced in a study of graft-versus-host responses after intestinal transplantation. Data came from immunoSEQ multiplex PCR; TCRdb stores just in-frame clones and leaves some out. The table shows tens of thousands of clones, with roughly four fifths occurring only once. Antigen specificity for these receptors is unknown. Sequenced here: unstimulated CD8+ T cells sorted from spleen or lymph node cells, sampled before transplant. The receptor source for this set is a human donor who was the organ donor for an intestinal transplant.

The chain has TRBV11-3 and TRBJ2-7; maybe TRBD1 (6 bases). The germline gives CDR1 SGHNT, CDR2 YENEEA. Trimming took off 2 bases at V and 6 bases at J, with 14 bases between the two ends. The CDR3 is 14 amino acids. The CDR3 loop is CASSLRGSNSEQYF. The DNA of the CDR3 is TGTGCCAGCAGCTTAAGGGGGTCCAACAGCGAGCAGTACTTC.

In its sample, this clone was seen a few times. The chain carries TRBV4-3 and TRBJ1-2; 12 nucleotides agree with TRBD1. The CDR3 runs to 19 residues. V lost 1 base to trimming and J lost 6 bases; unmatched junction nucleotides: 15. The germline gives CDR1 LGHNA, CDR2 YSLEER. In DNA, the CDR3 is TGCGCCAGCAGCCAAGCCCAGGGGACAGGGGGCGTAGGCAGGGATGGCTACACCTTC. This sequence encodes CASSQAQGTGGVGRDGYTF.

This chain connects TRBV19 to TRBJ2-1, with D unresolved. Between the trimmed V and J ends, which lost 3 bases and 4 bases, there was a span of 7 bases. CDR1 and CDR2 from the germline V gene are LNHDA and SQIVND (reference sequence). The CDR3 covers 13 residues. CDR3 residues: CASSISQYNEQFF. The CDR3 DNA sequence: TGTGCCAGTAGTATTAGCCAGTACAATGAGCAGTTCTTC.

This clone was counted a single time. This chain uses TRBV25-1 with TRBJ2-1, with D perhaps given as TRBD1 or TRBD2 (6 bases each). Germline CDR1 is MGHDK and CDR2 is SYGVNS. The CDR3 contains 14 residues. V gave up 5 bases and J gave up 6 bases, with 14 bases separating them. CDR3 sequence reads: CASSLQGGGNEQFF. The CDR3 DNA is TGTGCCAGCAGTCTACAAGGAGGGGGCAATGAGCAGTTCTTC.

The chain combines TRBV7-8 with TRBJ2-5; TRBD2 matches at 10 bases. The CDR3 spans 15 residues. Germline trimming cut 7 bases from V and 6 bases from J; bases unmatched to any gene: 11. Germline-derived CDR1 and CDR2 are SGHVS and FQNEAQ. The CDR3: CASIPSSGSKKTQYF. CDR3 nucleotides: TGTGCCAGCATCCCTTCTAGCGGGAGTAAAAAGACCCAGTACTTC.

In its sample, this clone was seen a few times. The chain combines TRBV19 with TRBJ1-1; 8 bases align to TRBD1. Looked up from germline, CDR1 is LNHDA and CDR2 is SQIVND (reference sequence). The CDR3 length is 15 residues. Germline trimming cut 1 base from V and 2 bases from J; bases unmatched to any gene: 3. The CDR3 here is CASSIVSGGNTEAFF. CDR3 coding DNA: TGTGCCAGTAGTATAGTCTCAGGGGGCAACACTGAAGCTTTCTTT.

The genes are TRBV2 and TRBJ1-5; TRBD1 aligns across 7 bases. The V segment lost 8 bases and the J segment 4 bases; nucleotides outside the gene matches: 5. The germline gives CDR1 SNHLY, CDR2 FYNNEI. The CDR3 contains 13 residues. The CDR3 sequence: CASHETGNQPQHF. The CDR3 DNA is TGTGCCAGCCACGAGACAGGGAATCAGCCCCAGCATTTT.

This clone was recorded only once. Other DNA sequences in this specimen translate into the identical CDR3. J is TRBJ2-7 and V is TRBV19, with 9 bases that match TRBD2. J lost 0 bases, V lost 3 bases, and 9 bases had no gene match. In germline, CDR1 is LNHDA, CDR2 SQIVND (reference sequence). The CDR3 runs to 17 residues. The CDR3 bases are TGTGCCAGTAGTATGGCCCTCTCTAGCGGGGTCTCCTACGAGCAGTACTTC. Translating it yields CASSMALSSGVSYEQYF.

This clone was recorded only once. The V gene is TRBV7-9, the J gene TRBJ1-4, with D possibly TRBD1 on 5 matching bases. Germline-derived CDR1 and CDR2 are SEHNR and FQNEAQ (reference sequence). The V gene lost 3 bases and the J gene lost 5 bases, with 10 bases spanning the gap. There are 14 residues in the CDR3. The CDR3 region is CASSFTGGNEKLFF. The DNA of the CDR3 is TGTGCCAGCAGCTTTACAGGTGGAAATGAAAAACTGTTTTTT.

The chain links TRBV12-5 to TRBJ2-5, with 11 bases fitting TRBD2. Germline assignment: CDR1 LGHNT and CDR2 FRNRAP. This CDR3 contains 16 residues. J lost 1 base, V lost 9 bases, and 10 bases had no gene match. DNA for the CDR3: TGTGCTAGCAATTCCGGGACTAGCGGCCTCCAAGAGACCCAGTACTTC. Translated, it gives CASNSGTSGLQETQYF.

The genes are TRBV25-1 and TRBJ2-1; no clear D gene. The germline V gene has CDR1 MGHDK and CDR2 SYGVNS. The CDR3 runs 13 residues. Trimming took 4 bases from V and 3 from J, leaving 7 bases between them. CDR3 nucleotides: TGTGCCAGCAGTGTTGGGGACTACAATGAGCAGTTCTTC. Its translation: CASSVGDYNEQFF.

The CDR3 protein is CASSPGALYNEQFF. CDR3 in DNA: TGTGCCAGCAGCCCGGGGGCCCTTTACAATGAGCAGTTCTTC. This chain uses TRBV7-9 with TRBJ2-1; D tentatively reads TRBD1 or TRBD2 (6 bases each). CDR3 length equals 14 residues. The germline gives CDR1 SEHNR, CDR2 FQNEAQ (reference sequence). The V gene lost 5 bases and the J gene lost 4 bases, with 12 bases spanning the gap.

This clone has a single count. The chain combines TRBV4-1 with TRBJ1-2; no firm D call. The V gene's germline CDR1 is MGHRA and CDR2 YSYEKL. Deletions cut 3 bases from V and 4 bases from J, with 9 bases between. This CDR3 spans 13 amino acids. The CDR3 DNA sequence: TGCGCCAGCAGCCACGCGACACTCTATGGCTACACCTTC. Translating it yields CASSHATLYGYTF.

The V gene is TRBV5-1, the J gene TRBJ1-2; D gene unclear. V lost 0 bases to trimming and J lost 5 bases, with 14 bases between them. Germline CDR1 and CDR2: SGHRS and YFSETQ. This CDR3 has 15 amino acids. The CDR3 here is CASSLAREDSYGYTF. In nucleotides, the CDR3 is TGCGCCAGCAGCTTGGCCCGGGAAGATAGTTATGGCTACACCTTC.

The rearrangement links TRBV4-1 to TRBJ2-1; no clear D. The V and J ends lost 6 bases and 2 bases respectively, with 11 bases between them. Looked up from germline, CDR1 is MGHRA and CDR2 is YSYEKL. This CDR3 has 14 residues. The CDR3 DNA sequence: TGCGCCAGCAGTTGGACGCAGACCTACAATGAGCAGTTCTTC. Residues: CASSWTQTYNEQFF.

CDR3 nucleotide sequence: TGTGCCAGCAGTTCCCCTCTTGAGGCTGAAGCTTTCTTT. Amino acid sequence: CASSSPLEAEAFF. The V call is TRBV5-4, the J call TRBJ1-1; D gene unclear. V was shortened by 5 bases and J by 6 bases, with 14 bases between the two germline ends. The CDR3 length is 13 residues. Germline V gene data show CDR1 as SGHNT and CDR2 as YYREEE (reference sequence).

V usage is TRBV9 and J usage is TRBJ2-5; the D gene is possibly TRBD2 (7 bases). The CDR3 totals 15 residues. The germline V and J ends were trimmed by 0 bases and 5 bases, with 14 bases remaining between them. Germline V lookup: CDR1 SGDLS, CDR2 YYNGEE. CDR3 sequence: CASSVGAGAPETQYF. CDR3 DNA sequence: TGTGCCAGCAGCGTAGGGGCGGGGGCTCCGGAGACCCAGTACTTC.

CDR3 DNA: TGTGCCAGCAGCCAAGCAGCCTCCTACGAGCAGTACTTC. The encoded protein is CASSQAASYEQYF. The chain carries TRBV14 and TRBJ2-7; D ambiguous. The CDR3 covers 13 residues. Per the germline V gene, CDR1 is SGHDN and CDR2 is FVKESK. Between the trimmed V and J ends, which lost 1 base and 0 bases, there was a span of 4 bases.

The chain links TRBV5-1 to TRBJ2-3; D remains unclear. The CDR3 runs to 11 residues. The germline gives CDR1 SGHRS, CDR2 YFSETQ. V shed 4 bases and J shed 6 bases, with 6 bases lying between them. The CDR3 reads CASSTSDTQYF. The DNA for the CDR3 is TGCGCCAGCAGCACATCGGATACGCAGTATTTT.

This clone showed up just once. This rearrangement joins TRBV12-1 to TRBJ2-7; the table gives TRBD1 as D, unverified against the DNA. TRBV12-1 is noted as a pseudogene. This CDR3 spans 15 amino acids. In nucleotides, the CDR3 is TGTGCCAGCCCTCCTCTGGGACAGGGATGCTACGAGCAGTACTTC. The encoded protein is CASPPLGQGCYEQYF.